This TCR beta chain is from a study of OX40 agonist ivuxolimab in advanced cancers. The wider study: While on treatment, patients had intravenous ivuxolimab at 0.01 to 10 mg/kg every 2 weeks. Study-level points and caveats: Not determined was the antigen specificity of the expanded peripheral T cells. The average count of expanded clones was higher among CD8+ T cells than among CD4+.

The method was immunoSEQ multiplex PCR; TCRdb's version includes in-frame clones alone and lacks a portion of them. The sample contains 45,000 to 65,000 clones, approximately 90% of which appear only once. Trimming took 8 bases from V and 1 from J, leaving 14 bases between them. This CDR3 comprises 14 residues. Germline V gene lookup returns CDR1 MDHEN and CDR2 SYDVKM. Details on this clone: The antigen is not known.

This sequence was found in an adult with an advanced solid tumor such as melanoma, head and neck, liver or kidney cancer. The gene calls are TRBV28 and TRBJ2-5; D not resolved. Sample: CD4+ or CD8+ T cells sorted from blood, taken in a trial of the OX40 agonist ivuxolimab. For the CDR3, the DNA is TGTGCCAGCTCCTCGGCAGCTGTCCAAGAGACCCAGTACTTC. Amino acid sequence: CASSSAAVQETQYF.